This T cell receptor (beta chain) derives from a study of cytomegalovirus exposure and HLA in healthy donors. To note about this clone: Its antigen is unidentified.

V dropped 0 bases and J dropped 8 bases, with 19 bases sitting between them. Germline loops: CDR1 LGHNA, CDR2 YNFKEQ. The CDR3 sequence is 17 residues long. The study's findings and limits: There were some public TCRs occurring in many donors, but most TCR sequences were rare. The investigators catalogued some 160 TCR beta chains as cytomegalovirus-associated.

Measured with immunoSEQ multiplex PCR; TCRdb has only the in-frame clones, and not every one. The data hold approximately 100,000 clones, with under 95% observed a single time. The source of this sequence is a woman aged 30 to 39 in good health and CMV-seropositive. Sequencing was performed on PBMCs. V is TRBV4-2 and J is TRBJ1-4; tentative D call: TRBD1 (6 bases). CDR3 region: CASSQEGTRQDREKLFF. In nucleotides, the CDR3 is TGTGCCAGCAGCCAAGAAGGGACCCGACAGGATCGAGAAAAACTGTTTTTT.